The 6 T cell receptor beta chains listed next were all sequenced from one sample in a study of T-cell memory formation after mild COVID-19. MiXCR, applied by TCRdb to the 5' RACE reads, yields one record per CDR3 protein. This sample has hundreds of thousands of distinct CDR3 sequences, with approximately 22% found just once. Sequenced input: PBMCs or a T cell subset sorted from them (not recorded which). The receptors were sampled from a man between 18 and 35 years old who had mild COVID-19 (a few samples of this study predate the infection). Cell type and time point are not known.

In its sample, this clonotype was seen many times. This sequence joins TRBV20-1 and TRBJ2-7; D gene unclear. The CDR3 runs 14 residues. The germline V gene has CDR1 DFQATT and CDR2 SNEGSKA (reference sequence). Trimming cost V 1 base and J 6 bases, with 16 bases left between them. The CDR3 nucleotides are TGCAGTGCTAGAGGAGGCGCAGGTGGCACCGAGCAGTACTTC. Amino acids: CSARGGAGGTEQYF.

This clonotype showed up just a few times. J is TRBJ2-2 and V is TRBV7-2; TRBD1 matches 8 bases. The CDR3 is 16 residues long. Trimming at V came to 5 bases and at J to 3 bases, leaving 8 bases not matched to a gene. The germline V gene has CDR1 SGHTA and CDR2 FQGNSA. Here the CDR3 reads CASSTRQGSYTGELFF. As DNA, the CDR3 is TGTGCCAGCAGCACAAGACAGGGGTCTTACACCGGGGAGCTGTTTTTT.

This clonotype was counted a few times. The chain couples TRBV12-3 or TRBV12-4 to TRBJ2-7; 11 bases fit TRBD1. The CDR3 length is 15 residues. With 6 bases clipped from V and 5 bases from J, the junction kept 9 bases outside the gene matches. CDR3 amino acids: CASSRTGGASHEQYF. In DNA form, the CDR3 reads TGTGCCAGCAGCCGGACAGGGGGCGCTTCCCACGAGCAGTACTTC.

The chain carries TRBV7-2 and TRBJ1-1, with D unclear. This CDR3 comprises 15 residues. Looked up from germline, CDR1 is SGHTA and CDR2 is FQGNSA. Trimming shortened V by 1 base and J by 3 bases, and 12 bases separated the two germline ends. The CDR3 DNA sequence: TGTGCCAGCAGCTTAGGGTTAGGCGGGTACACTGAAGCTTTCTTT. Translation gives CASSLGLGGYTEAFF.

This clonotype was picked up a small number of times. The CDR3 bases are TGTGCCAGCAGCTTTAGCGGGGGGTTAGGAGAGACCCAGTACTTC. Translation gives CASSFSGGLGETQYF. The rearrangement links TRBV5-6 to TRBJ2-5, with 10 bases identical to TRBD2. Germline V gives CDR1 SGHDT, CDR2 YYEEEE. The CDR3 loop spans 15 amino acids. The junction had 5 bases not matched to a gene; V was cut back by 2 bases and J by 4 bases.

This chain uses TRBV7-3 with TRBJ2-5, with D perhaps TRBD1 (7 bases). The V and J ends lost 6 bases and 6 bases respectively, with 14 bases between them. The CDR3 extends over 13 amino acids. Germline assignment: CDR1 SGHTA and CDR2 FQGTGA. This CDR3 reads CASREGASKTQYF. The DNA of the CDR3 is TGTGCCAGCAGGGAGGGGGCGAGTAAGACCCAGTACTTC. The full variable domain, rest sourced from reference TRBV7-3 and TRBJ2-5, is GAGVSQTPSNKVTEKGKYVELRCDPISGHTALYWYRQSLGQGPEFLIYFQGTGAADDSGLPNDRFFAVRPEGSVSTLKIQRTERGDSAVYLCASREGASKTQYFGPGTRLLVL.